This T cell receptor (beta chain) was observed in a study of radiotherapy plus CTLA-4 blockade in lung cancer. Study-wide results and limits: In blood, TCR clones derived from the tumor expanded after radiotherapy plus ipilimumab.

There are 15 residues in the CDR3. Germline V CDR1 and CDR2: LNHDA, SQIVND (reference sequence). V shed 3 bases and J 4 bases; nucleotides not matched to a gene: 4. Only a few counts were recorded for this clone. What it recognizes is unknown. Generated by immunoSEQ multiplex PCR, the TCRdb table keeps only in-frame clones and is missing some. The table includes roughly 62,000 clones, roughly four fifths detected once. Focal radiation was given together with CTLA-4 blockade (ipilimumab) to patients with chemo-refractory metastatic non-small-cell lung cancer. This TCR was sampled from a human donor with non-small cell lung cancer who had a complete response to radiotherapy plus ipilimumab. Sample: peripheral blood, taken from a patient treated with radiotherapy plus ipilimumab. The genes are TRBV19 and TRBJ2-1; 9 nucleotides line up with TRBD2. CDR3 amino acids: CASSMSSGIYNEQFF. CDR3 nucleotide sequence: TGTGCCAGTAGTATGTCTAGCGGGATTTACAATGAGCAGTTCTTC. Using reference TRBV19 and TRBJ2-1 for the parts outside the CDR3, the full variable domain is DGGITQSPKYLFRKEGQNVTLSCEQNLNHDAMYWYRQDPGQGLRLIYYSQIVNDFQKGDIAEGYSVSREKKESFPLTVTSAQKNPTAFYLCASSMSSGIYNEQFFGPGTRLTVL.